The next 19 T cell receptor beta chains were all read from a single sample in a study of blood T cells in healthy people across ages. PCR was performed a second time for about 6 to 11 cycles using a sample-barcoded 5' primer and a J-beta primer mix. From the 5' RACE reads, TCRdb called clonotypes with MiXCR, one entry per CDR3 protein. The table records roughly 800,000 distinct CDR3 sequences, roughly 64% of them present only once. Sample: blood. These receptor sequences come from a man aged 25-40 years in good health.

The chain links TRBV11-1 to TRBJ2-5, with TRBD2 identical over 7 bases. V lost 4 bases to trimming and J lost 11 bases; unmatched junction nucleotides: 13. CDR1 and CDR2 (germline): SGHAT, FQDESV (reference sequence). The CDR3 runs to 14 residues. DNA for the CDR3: TGTGCCAGCAGCTACCGGGACTATCGGAATGAGCAGTACTTC. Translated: CASSYRDYRNEQYF. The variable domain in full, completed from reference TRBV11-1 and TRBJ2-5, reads EAEVAQSPRYKITEKSQAVAFWCDPISGHATLYWYRQILGQGPELLVQFQDESVVDDSQLPKDRFSAERLKGVDSTLKIQPAELGDSAMYLCASSYRDYRNEQYFGPGTRLLVL.

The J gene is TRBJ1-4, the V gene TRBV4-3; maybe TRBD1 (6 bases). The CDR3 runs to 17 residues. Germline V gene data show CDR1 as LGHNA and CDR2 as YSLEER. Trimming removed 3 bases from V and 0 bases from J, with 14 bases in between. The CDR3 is CASSQETGTPTNEKLFF. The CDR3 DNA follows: TGCGCCAGCAGCCAGGAGACCGGGACACCAACTAATGAAAAACTGTTTTTT.

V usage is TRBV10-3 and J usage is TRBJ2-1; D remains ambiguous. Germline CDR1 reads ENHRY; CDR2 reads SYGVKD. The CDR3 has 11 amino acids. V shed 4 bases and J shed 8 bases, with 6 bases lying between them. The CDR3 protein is CAISGRDEQFF. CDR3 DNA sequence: TGTGCCATCAGTGGTAGGGATGAGCAGTTCTTC.

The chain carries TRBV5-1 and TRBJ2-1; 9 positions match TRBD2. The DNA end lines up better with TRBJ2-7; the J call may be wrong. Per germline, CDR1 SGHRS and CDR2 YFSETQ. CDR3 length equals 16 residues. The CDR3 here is CASSYGPGLADYEQYF. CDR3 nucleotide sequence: TGCGCCAGCAGCTACGGACCGGGACTAGCTGACTACGAGCAGTACTTC.

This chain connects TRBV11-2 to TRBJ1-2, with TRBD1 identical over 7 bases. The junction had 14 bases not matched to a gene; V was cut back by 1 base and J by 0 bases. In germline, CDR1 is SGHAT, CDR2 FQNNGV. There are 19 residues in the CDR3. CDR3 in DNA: TGTGCCAGCAGCTTAGGTTACAGGGGCCCTACAATTTCTAACTATGGCTACACCTTC. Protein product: CASSLGYRGPTISNYGYTF.

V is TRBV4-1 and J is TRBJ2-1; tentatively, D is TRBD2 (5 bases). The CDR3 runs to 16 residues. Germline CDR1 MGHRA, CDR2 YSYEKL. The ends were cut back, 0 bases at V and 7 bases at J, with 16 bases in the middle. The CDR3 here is CASSQEFWEIWNEQFF. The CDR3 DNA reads TGCGCCAGCAGCCAAGAGTTCTGGGAGATCTGGAATGAGCAGTTCTTC.

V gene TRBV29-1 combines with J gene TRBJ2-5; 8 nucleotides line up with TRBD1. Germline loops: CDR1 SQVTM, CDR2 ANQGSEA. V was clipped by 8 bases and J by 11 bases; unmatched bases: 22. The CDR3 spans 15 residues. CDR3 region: CSPTLTGAGRYEQYF. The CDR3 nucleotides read TGCAGCCCTACTCTGACAGGGGCTGGCCGATATGAGCAGTACTTC. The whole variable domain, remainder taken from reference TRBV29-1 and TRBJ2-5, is SAVISQKPSRDICQRGTSLTIQCQVDSQVTMMFWYRQQPGQSLTLIATANQGSEATYESGFVIDKFPISRPNLTFSTLTVSNMSPEDSSIYLCSPTLTGAGRYEQYFGPGTRLLVL.

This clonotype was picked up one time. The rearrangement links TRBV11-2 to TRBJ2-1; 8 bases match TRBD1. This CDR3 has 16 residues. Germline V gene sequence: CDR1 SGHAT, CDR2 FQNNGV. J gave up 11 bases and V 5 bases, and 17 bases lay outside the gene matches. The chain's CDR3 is CASSTQTGEVYFKQFF. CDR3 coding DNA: TGTGCCAGCAGCACTCAGACAGGGGAAGTTTATTTTAAGCAGTTCTTC.

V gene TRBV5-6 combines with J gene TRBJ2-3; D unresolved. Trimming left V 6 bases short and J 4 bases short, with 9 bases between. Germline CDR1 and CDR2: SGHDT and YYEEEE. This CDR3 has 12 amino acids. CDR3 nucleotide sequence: TGTGCCAGCACGGGTGGCCCAGATACGCAGTATTTT. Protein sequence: CASTGGPDTQYF. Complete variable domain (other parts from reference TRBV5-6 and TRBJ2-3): DAGVTQSPTHLIKTRGQQVTLRCSPKSGHDTVSWYQQALGQGPQFIFQYYEEEERQRGNFPDRFSGHQFPNYSSELNVNALLLGDSALYLCASTGGPDTQYFGPGTRLTVL.

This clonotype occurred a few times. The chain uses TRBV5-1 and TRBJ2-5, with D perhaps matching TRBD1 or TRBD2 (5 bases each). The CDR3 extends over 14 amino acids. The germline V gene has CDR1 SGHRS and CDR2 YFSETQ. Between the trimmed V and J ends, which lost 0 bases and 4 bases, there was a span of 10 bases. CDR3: CASSLATGRETQYF. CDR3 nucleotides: TGCGCCAGCAGCTTGGCTACGGGGCGAGAGACCCAGTACTTC.

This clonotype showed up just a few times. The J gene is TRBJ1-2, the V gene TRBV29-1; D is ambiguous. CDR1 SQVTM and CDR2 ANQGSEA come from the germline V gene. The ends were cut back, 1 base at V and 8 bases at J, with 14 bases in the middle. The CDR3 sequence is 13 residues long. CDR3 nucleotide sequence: TGCAGCGTTGAAGTAGGGCTCGTAGGAGGCTACACCTTC. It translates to CSVEVGLVGGYTF.

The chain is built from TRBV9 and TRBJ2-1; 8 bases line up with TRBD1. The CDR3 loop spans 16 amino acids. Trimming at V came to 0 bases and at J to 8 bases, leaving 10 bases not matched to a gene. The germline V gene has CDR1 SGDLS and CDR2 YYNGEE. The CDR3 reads CASSVALSGGWDEQFF. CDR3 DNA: TGTGCCAGCAGCGTAGCTCTTTCAGGGGGCTGGGATGAGCAGTTCTTC.

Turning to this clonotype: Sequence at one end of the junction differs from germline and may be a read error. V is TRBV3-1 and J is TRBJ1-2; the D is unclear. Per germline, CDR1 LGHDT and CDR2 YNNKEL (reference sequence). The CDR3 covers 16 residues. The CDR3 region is CASGQEGFGILYGYTF. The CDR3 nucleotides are TGTGCCAGCGGCCAAGAAGGTTTCGGAATATTGTATGGCTACACCTTC.

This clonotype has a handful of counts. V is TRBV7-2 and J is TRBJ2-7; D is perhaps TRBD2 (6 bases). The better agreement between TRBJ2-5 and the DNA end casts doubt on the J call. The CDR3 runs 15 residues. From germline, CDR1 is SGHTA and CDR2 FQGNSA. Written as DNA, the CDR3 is TGTGCCAGCAGCTTAGATTTTGGCGGGGTTGTGACCCAGTACTTC. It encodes CASSLDFGGVVTQYF.

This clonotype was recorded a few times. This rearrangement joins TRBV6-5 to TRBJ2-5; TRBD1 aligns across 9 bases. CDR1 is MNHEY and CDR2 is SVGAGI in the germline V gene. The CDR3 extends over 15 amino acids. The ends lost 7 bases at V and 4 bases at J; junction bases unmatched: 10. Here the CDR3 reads CASKPGQGSGETQYF. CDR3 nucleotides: TGTGCCAGCAAACCGGGACAGGGATCGGGAGAGACCCAGTACTTC.

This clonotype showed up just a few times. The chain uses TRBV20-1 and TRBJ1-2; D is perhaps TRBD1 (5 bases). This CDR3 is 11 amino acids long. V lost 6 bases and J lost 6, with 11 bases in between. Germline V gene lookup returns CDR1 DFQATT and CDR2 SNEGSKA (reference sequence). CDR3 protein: CSADGTNGYTF. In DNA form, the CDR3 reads TGCAGTGCCGATGGGACCAATGGCTACACCTTC.

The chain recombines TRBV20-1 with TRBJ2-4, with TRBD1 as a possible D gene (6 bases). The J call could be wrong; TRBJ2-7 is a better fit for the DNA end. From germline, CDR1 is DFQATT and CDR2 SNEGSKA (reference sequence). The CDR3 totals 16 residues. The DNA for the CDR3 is TGCAGTGCTAGCCCAGGGACACACCAGCCTACCTACGAGCAGTACTTC. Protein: CSASPGTHQPTYEQYF.

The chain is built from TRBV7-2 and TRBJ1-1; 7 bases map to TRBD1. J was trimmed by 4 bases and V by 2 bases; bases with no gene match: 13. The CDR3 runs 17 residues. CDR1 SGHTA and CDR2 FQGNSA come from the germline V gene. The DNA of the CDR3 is TGTGCCAGCAGCTTACGGACAGGACCCTATACCTCCACTGAAGCTTTCTTT. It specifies CASSLRTGPYTSTEAFF.

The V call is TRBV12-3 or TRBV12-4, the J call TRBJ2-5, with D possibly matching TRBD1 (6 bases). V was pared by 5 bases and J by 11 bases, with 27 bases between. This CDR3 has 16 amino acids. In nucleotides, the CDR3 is TGTGCCAGCAGTCCCTCCCCGATTGAACGGACAGACGGGCAGTACTTC. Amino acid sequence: CASSPSPIERTDGQYF.